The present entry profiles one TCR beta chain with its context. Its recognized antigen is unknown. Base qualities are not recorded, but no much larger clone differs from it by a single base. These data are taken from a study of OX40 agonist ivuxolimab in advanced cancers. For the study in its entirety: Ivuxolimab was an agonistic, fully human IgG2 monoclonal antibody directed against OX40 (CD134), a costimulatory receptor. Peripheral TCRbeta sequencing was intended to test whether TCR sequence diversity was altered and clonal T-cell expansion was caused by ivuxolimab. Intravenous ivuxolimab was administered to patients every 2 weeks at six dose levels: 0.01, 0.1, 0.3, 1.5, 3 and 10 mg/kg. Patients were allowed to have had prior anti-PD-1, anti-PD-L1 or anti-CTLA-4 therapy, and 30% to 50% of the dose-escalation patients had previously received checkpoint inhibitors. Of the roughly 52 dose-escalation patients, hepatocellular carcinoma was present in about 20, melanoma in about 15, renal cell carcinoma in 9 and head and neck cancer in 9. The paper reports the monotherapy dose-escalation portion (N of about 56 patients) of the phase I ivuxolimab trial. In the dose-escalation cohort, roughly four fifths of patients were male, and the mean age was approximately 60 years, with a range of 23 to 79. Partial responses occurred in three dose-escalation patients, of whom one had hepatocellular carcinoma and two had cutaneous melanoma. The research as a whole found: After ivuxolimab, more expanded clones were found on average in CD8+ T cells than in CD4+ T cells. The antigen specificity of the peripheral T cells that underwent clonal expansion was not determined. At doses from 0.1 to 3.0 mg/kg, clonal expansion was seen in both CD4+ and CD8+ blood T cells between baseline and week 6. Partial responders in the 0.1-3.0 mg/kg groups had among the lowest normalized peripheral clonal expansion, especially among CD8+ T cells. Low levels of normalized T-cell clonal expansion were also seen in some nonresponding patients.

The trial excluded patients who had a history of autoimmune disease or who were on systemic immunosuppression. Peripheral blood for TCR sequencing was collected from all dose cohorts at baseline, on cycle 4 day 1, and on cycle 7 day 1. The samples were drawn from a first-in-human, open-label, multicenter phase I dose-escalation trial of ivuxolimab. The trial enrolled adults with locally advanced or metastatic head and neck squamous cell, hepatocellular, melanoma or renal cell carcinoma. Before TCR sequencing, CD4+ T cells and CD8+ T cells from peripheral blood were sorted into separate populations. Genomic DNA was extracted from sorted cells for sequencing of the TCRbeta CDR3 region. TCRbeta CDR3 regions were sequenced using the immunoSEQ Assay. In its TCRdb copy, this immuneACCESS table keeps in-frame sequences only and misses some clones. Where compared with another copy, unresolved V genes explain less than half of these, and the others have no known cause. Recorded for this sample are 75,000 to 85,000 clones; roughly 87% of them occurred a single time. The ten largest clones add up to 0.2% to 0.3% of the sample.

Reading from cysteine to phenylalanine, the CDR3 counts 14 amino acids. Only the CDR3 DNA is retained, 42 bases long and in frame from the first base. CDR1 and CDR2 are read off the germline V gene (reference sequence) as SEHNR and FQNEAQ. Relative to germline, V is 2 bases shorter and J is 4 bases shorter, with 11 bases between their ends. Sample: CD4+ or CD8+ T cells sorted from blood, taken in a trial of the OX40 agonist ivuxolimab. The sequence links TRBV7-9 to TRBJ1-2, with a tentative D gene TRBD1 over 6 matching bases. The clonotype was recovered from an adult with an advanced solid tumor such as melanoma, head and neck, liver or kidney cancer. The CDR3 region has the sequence CASSLSGQSYGYTF. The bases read TGTGCCAGCAGCTTATCCGGACAGAGCTATGGCTACACCTTC.